This T cell receptor (beta chain) originates from a study of blood T cell repertoires in COVID-19. Background on the study: Sample material is recorded as cDNA or gDNA derived from T cells, B-cell-depleted T cells, or PBMCs.

The CDR3 is 14 amino acids. Trimming removed 0 bases at V and 3 bases at J, with 9 bases between. CDR1 is LGHDT and CDR2 is YNNKEL in the germline V gene (reference sequence). In the original workflow: Cell counts per sample came from amplifying reference gene primers. Clones were read by immunoSEQ multiplex PCR, and TCRdb kept only the in-frame ones, dropping some. That table is the source of V, J and clone size, and D and trimming were worked out from the DNA. The sample gives about 81,000 clones, 84% of which show up once; about 12% is in the top ten. The chain has TRBV3-1 (or the pseudogene TRBV3-2) and TRBJ2-7; perhaps TRBD1 as D (5 bases). The sequencing sample was made of peripheral blood. This TCR came from a human donor in a cohort sampled during active COVID-19. The CDR3 reads CASSQEGHSYEQYF. The CDR3 nucleotides are TGTGCCAGCAGCCAAGAGGGGCACAGCTACGAGCAGTACTTC.